One and the same sample provided the 29 T cell receptor beta chains below, sequenced in a study of T cell repertoires in cytomegalovirus infection (dated by TCRdb to the late 2010s). These TCRs are of unknown antigen specificity. The sequencer was an Illumina HiSeq 1500. The public sequencing data were trimmed at Q25 with fastp and processed into clonotypes with MiXCR by TCRdb, which kept only in-frame beta chains. For every CDR3 protein sequence, its rows merge into one entry that carries the most common genes and DNA. The sample table records some 920,000 distinct CDR3 sequences; approximately 32% of these occur just once. Around 15% of the sample goes to the ten largest clones. The meaning of the sample's treatment or condition label: in vitro stimulation with specific CMV peptide epitopes to enrich CMV-specific T cells. Here the sequenced sample was cultured CD8+ T cells from PBMCs, taken from culture after CMV antigen stimulation. All receptors derive from a human donor in good health (CMV status not recorded). Some clones in this sample may be carry-over from other donors' samples.

CDR3 in DNA: TGTGCCAGCAGCAAAGTATTAGGTCGGGGAACTGAAGCTTTCTTT. It is translated as CASSKVLGRGTEAFF. This chain uses TRBV7-9 with TRBJ1-1, with D unclear. Trimming took off 5 bases at V and 5 bases at J, with 18 bases between the two ends. CDR1 is SEHNR and CDR2 is FQNEAQ in the germline V gene (reference sequence). This CDR3 spans 15 amino acids.

This chain links TRBV5-1 with TRBJ2-7; the D is unclear. The germline gives CDR1 SGHRS, CDR2 YFSETQ. The ends were cut back, 0 bases at V and 0 bases at J, with 13 bases in the middle. The CDR3 spans 16 residues. In nucleotides, the CDR3 is TGCGCCAGCAGCTTGGGAGACGGCCTAATCTCCTACGAGCAGTACTTC. Translating it yields CASSLGDGLISYEQYF.

This sequence joins TRBV6-2 or TRBV6-3 and TRBJ2-5; 12 positions match TRBD2. Looked up from germline, CDR1 is MNHEY and CDR2 is SVGEGT. The CDR3 length is 18 residues. Unmatched junction bases numbered 16, after V lost 6 bases and J lost 5 bases. CDR3 region: CASRRLAGVKGPRETQYF. The CDR3 coding sequence is TGTGCCAGCAGGAGACTAGCGGGGGTTAAAGGACCCCGGGAGACCCAGTACTTC.

This clonotype was recorded a few times. The chain employs TRBV29-1 and TRBJ2-7, with 15 bases matching TRBD2. Germline CDR1 reads SQVTM; CDR2 reads ANQGSEA. The ends lost 5 bases at V and 0 bases at J; junction bases unmatched: 14. The length of the CDR3 is 19 residues. DNA for the CDR3: TGCAGCGTTCCGAAGATCGGGACTAGCGGGGGGAAGAGCTCCTACGAGCAGTACTTC. Amino acids: CSVPKIGTSGGKSSYEQYF.

This clonotype was seen at least ten times. The J gene is TRBJ2-3, the V gene TRBV7-9; no clear D gene. V was shortened by 6 bases and J by 4 bases, with 8 bases between the two germline ends. There are 12 residues in the CDR3. From germline, CDR1 is SEHNR and CDR2 FQNEAQ (reference sequence). The CDR3 reads CASRRMSDTQYF. Here the CDR3 DNA reads TGTGCCAGCAGACGGATGTCAGATACGCAGTATTTT.

This clonotype appeared a few times. This CDR3 is CASSWTGGFYEQYV. The CDR3 nucleotides read TGTGCCAGCAGTTGGACAGGGGGCTTCTACGAGCAGTACGTC. The chain couples TRBV6-2 or TRBV6-3 to TRBJ2-7; the match to TRBD1 covers 11 bases. V shed 4 bases and J 3 bases; nucleotides not matched to a gene: 2. The CDR3 loop spans 14 amino acids. Germline V gene lookup returns CDR1 MNHEY and CDR2 SVGEGT.

In this sample, this clonotype turned up a few times. The CDR3 region is CASTPVPMAEAFF. CDR3 bases: TGTGCCAGCACGCCGGTCCCTATGGCTGAAGCTTTCTTT. This chain uses TRBV7-8 with TRBJ1-1; D uncertain. This CDR3 contains 13 residues. Germline V lookup: CDR1 SGHVS, CDR2 FQNEAQ. V gave up 7 bases and J gave up 6 bases, with 15 bases separating them.

The V call is TRBV7-6, the J call TRBJ2-5; 7 bases map to TRBD2. V shed 2 bases, J shed 0 bases, and the junction held 9 bases outside the gene matches. The germline gives CDR1 SGHVS, CDR2 FNYEAQ. The CDR3 spans 17 residues. CDR3: CASSLPRGLPDQETQYF. The CDR3 region has the DNA TGTGCCAGCAGCTTACCCCGGGGACTACCAGACCAAGAGACCCAGTACTTC.

About this clonotype: The junction and the germline gene differ at one end; a read error may be behind it. V is TRBV5-8 and J is TRBJ1-2; D unclear. The CDR3 length is 14 residues. Germline lookup yields CDR1 SGHTS and CDR2 YDEGEE. The CDR3 protein is CVSSFGEAPVGYTF. The CDR3, as DNA: TGTGTCAGCAGCTTCGGTGAGGCCCCTGTAGGCTACACCTTC. Full variable domain (outside the CDR3, taken from reference TRBV5-8 and TRBJ1-2): EAGVTQSPTHLIKTRGQQATLRCSPISGHTSVYWYQQALGLGLQFLLWYDEGEERNRGNFPPRFSGRQFPNYSSELNVNALELEDSALYLCVSSFGEAPVGYTFGSGTRLTVV.

Notes on this clonotype: This may arise from a read error, as a much more abundant clone is one base away. The V and J genes are TRBV5-4 and TRBJ2-3, with TRBD2 matching 8 bases. Germline V gives CDR1 SGHNT, CDR2 YYREEE (reference sequence). This CDR3 has 15 residues. As DNA, the CDR3 is TGTGCCAGCAGCTTGGCCGCGGGGGGCGCAAATACGCACTATTTT. This gives the protein CASSLAAGGANTHYF.

This chain links TRBV7-9 with TRBJ1-2; a possible D gene is TRBD1 (5 bases). Deletions cut 7 bases from V and 4 bases from J, with 10 bases between. Germline CDR1 SEHNR, CDR2 FQNEAQ (reference sequence). This CDR3 has 12 residues. The CDR3 region is CASMRGGYGYTF. The CDR3 region has the DNA TGTGCCAGCATGAGGGGTGGCTATGGCTACACCTTC.

This chain connects TRBV2 to TRBJ1-2, with a possible D match to TRBD1 (5 bases). CDR1 is SNHLY, CDR2 FYNNEI, per germline. The V gene lost 11 bases and the J gene lost 0 bases, with 10 bases spanning the gap. This CDR3 spans 12 amino acids. The chain's CDR3 is CAAATANYGYTF. The CDR3 region has the DNA TGTGCCGCAGCGACAGCTAACTATGGCTACACCTTC.

J is TRBJ2-3 and V is TRBV12-3 or TRBV12-4; 12 nucleotides match TRBD2. The CDR3 covers 19 residues. Trimming at V came to 3 bases and at J to 4 bases, leaving 14 bases not matched to a gene. DNA of the CDR3: TGTGCCAGCAGTTTCCACCCCCGACTAGCGGGGGACCGGGCAGATACGCAGTATTTT. It yields the protein CASSFHPRLAGDRADTQYF.

The CDR3 region has the DNA TGTGCCAGCAGCTTAGCCATCCAAGGGGATCTACGCACTGAAGCTTTCTTT. This translates into CASSLAIQGDLRTEAFF. The chain combines TRBV7-9 with TRBJ1-1, with D perhaps TRBD1 (5 bases). The CDR3 sequence is 17 residues long. Germline V gene sequence: CDR1 SEHNR, CDR2 FQNEAQ (reference sequence). The ends were cut back, 0 bases at V and 4 bases at J, with 18 bases in the middle.

Concerning this clonotype itself: A much larger clonotype is one base distant, so this may be a read error. This chain links TRBV7-8 with TRBJ2-1; D tentatively reads TRBD1 or TRBD2 (6 bases each). With 9 bases removed from V and 3 bases from J, the gap between germline ends came to 15 bases. The CDR3 covers 14 residues. Germline lookup yields CDR1 SGHVS and CDR2 FQNEAQ. CDR3: CARSRGLGYNEQFF. The DNA of the CDR3 is TGTGCCAGGAGCCGGGGGCTGGGCTACAATGAGCAGTTCTTC.

In its sample, this clonotype was seen a few times. The CDR3, as DNA: TGTGCCAGCAGGCAGGGCGGTTTCGGCGAGCAGTACTTC. Its protein is CASRQGGFGEQYF. The genes are TRBV12-3 or TRBV12-4 and TRBJ2-7; tentative D call: TRBD1 (5 bases). Between the trimmed V and J ends, which lost 6 bases and 6 bases, there was a span of 15 bases. CDR3 length: 13 amino acids.

Points on this clonotype: Germline is not matched at one junction end, which may reflect a read error. J is TRBJ2-1 and V is TRBV6-6; 13 bases fit TRBD2. CDR1 MNHNY and CDR2 SVGAGI come from the germline V gene (reference sequence). The CDR3 is 21 amino acids. This CDR3 is CASSYSDNPGTSGARENERFF. For the CDR3, the DNA is TGTGCCAGCAGTTACTCGGATAACCCCGGGACTAGCGGGGCCAGGGAAAATGAGCGGTTCTTC.

V is TRBV6-1 and J is TRBJ1-2; D not certain. The CDR3 extends over 13 amino acids. Trimming took 3 bases from V and 4 from J, leaving 9 bases between them. Germline V gives CDR1 MNHNS, CDR2 SASEGT. The CDR3 loop reads CASSDRTLYGYTF. CDR3 in DNA: TGTGCCAGCAGTGACCGAACACTCTATGGCTACACCTTC.

In this sample, this clonotype turned up a few times. This chain joins TRBV25-1 and TRBJ2-3, with 7 positions matching TRBD1. V lost 3 bases, J lost 2 bases, and 14 bases stayed unmatched. The CDR3 contains 18 residues. Per germline, CDR1 MGHDK and CDR2 SYGVNS. CDR3 bases: TGTGCCAGCAGTGATTTAGTTAGGGGCAGGGGGTTCACAGATACGCAGTATTTT. It encodes CASSDLVRGRGFTDTQYF.

This clonotype was seen ten or more times. V gene TRBV7-2 combines with J gene TRBJ1-6; tentative D call: TRBD1 (5 bases). CDR1 and CDR2 (germline): SGHTA, FQGNSA. The V end was cut by 4 bases, the J end by 9 bases, with 16 bases between. This CDR3 has 15 residues. The CDR3 DNA follows: TGTGCCAGCAGCTGGGGACTAGACCTCGTTTCACCCCTCCACTTT. Protein: CASSWGLDLVSPLHF.

The V call is TRBV27, the J call TRBJ1-5; D is ambiguous. This CDR3 contains 15 residues. Germline V gives CDR1 MNHEY, CDR2 SMNVEV (reference sequence). Trimming left V 0 bases short and J 0 bases short, with 6 bases between. Here the CDR3 reads CASSLSMSSNQPQHF. The CDR3 DNA sequence: TGTGCCAGCAGTTTATCAATGTCTAGCAATCAGCCCCAGCATTTT.

This clonotype was seen ten or more times. The chain uses TRBV19 and TRBJ2-1, with 8 positions matching TRBD1. The CDR3 consists of 18 residues. The junction had 11 bases not matched to a gene; V was cut back by 3 bases and J by 1 base. Looked up from germline, CDR1 is LNHDA and CDR2 is SQIVND (reference sequence). The CDR3 coding sequence is TGTGCCAGTAGTATTACAGGGGGGATTAGGAGTTCCTACAATGAGCAGTTCTTC. It encodes CASSITGGIRSSYNEQFF.

This clonotype was observed at least ten times. This chain links TRBV7-8 with TRBJ2-4; 8 nucleotides match TRBD1. V was pared by 3 bases and J by 1 base, with 8 bases of the junction left unmatched. The CDR3 contains 17 residues. CDR1 SGHVS and CDR2 FQNEAQ come from the germline V gene. The CDR3 is CASSFRGREWAKNIQYF. In DNA form, the CDR3 reads TGTGCCAGCAGCTTCAGGGGGCGAGAGTGGGCCAAAAACATTCAGTACTTC. Filled out from reference TRBV7-8 and TRBJ2-4, the complete variable domain reads GAGVSQSPRYKVAKRGQDVALRCDPISGHVSLFWYQQALGQGPEFLTYFQNEAQLDKSGLPSDRFFAERPEGSVSTLKIQRTQQEDSAVYLCASSFRGREWAKNIQYFGAGTRLSVL.

This clonotype has only a few counts. This chain joins TRBV7-8 and TRBJ1-1; D is perhaps TRBD1 (5 bases). The CDR3 totals 15 residues. Germline loops: CDR1 SGHVS, CDR2 FQNEAQ. V lost 4 bases and J lost 1, with 13 bases in between. Written as DNA, the CDR3 is TGTGCCAGCAGCTCGGCGGCAGGGAGGAACACTGAAGCTTTCTTT. Amino acids: CASSSAAGRNTEAFF.

This clonotype occurred a few times. The genes are TRBV2 and TRBJ2-5; D is perhaps TRBD2 (5 bases). The germline V gene has CDR1 SNHLY and CDR2 FYNNEI. This CDR3 spans 15 amino acids. Trimming took off 5 bases at V and 4 bases at J, with 17 bases between the two ends. The CDR3 DNA follows: TGTGCCAGCAGTTGGACTCAAGGTTGGGGAGAGACCCAGTACTTC. This encodes CASSWTQGWGETQYF.

The J gene is TRBJ2-1, the V gene TRBV5-5; the match to TRBD1 covers 9 bases. From germline, CDR1 is SGHKS and CDR2 YYEKEE (reference sequence). This CDR3 has 15 residues. Trimming cost V 5 bases and J 5 bases; bases outside gene matches: 8. The CDR3 DNA sequence: TGTGCCAGCAGTATTACAGGGGGCTCGAACAATGAGCAGTTCTTC. Its translation is CASSITGGSNNEQFF.

The CDR3 DNA reads TGCAGTGCTAGACAGGGTATGGATTCACCCCTCCACTTT. Translating gives CSARQGMDSPLHF. The V and J genes are TRBV20-1 and TRBJ1-6; a weak D match, TRBD1 (5 bases). V was cut by 2 bases and J by 8 bases, with 10 bases left in between. CDR1 DFQATT and CDR2 SNEGSKA come from the germline V gene (reference sequence). This CDR3 is built from 13 residues.

This clonotype was observed a handful of times. This rearrangement joins TRBV5-8 to TRBJ2-7; D may correspond to TRBD1 or TRBD2 (5 bases each). Germline V lookup: CDR1 SGHTS, CDR2 YDEGEE. CDR3 length: 13 residues. V lost 7 bases and J 1 base, leaving 12 bases between the germline ends. This chain's CDR3 is CASSGTYSYEQYV. The CDR3 DNA is TGTGCCAGCTCCGGGACGTATTCCTACGAGCAGTACGTC.

This clonotype was seen more than once but under ten times. The V call is TRBV7-9, the J call TRBJ2-5, with TRBD2 matching over 8 bases. The CDR3 has 17 amino acids. The germline gives CDR1 SEHNR, CDR2 FQNEAQ (reference sequence). V lost 5 bases, J lost 2 bases, and 13 bases stayed unmatched. CDR3 residues: CASSPHSPGTRQETQYF. CDR3 nucleotide sequence: TGTGCCAGCAGCCCCCATTCCCCCGGGACTAGGCAAGAGACCCAGTACTTC.